The clone carrying this T cell receptor (beta chain) was observed at least ten times. Its antigen is not known. These data are taken from a study of T cells in Graves' hyperthyroidism and ophthalmopathy. The study, taken as a whole, reports: In the blood, most expanded thyroid clonotypes above 0.001 appeared as well.

Germline V gives CDR1 PRHDT, CDR2 FYEKMQ (reference sequence). The CDR3 totals 13 residues. V was pared by 1 base and J by 2 bases, with 5 bases between. Graves' hyperthyroidism is called stable when ophthalmopathy does not progress within 18 months. Newly diagnosed patients aged 18 to 65 had hyperthyroidism of under 2 months' duration. Uncontrolled infection, other autoimmune disease, pregnancy or lactation excluded patients. RNA transcripts yielded amplified TCR beta CDR3 regions. First-round RT-PCR targeting the TCR CDR3 was performed with the HTBI primer set. MiXCR, run by TCRdb on the multiplex PCR reads, gives a single entry per CDR3 protein. The sample has some 760,000 distinct CDR3 sequences; approximately 15% are singletons.

The receptor was derived from a woman younger than 30 with Graves' hyperthyroidism. Material for sequencing was blood. V and J are TRBV13 and TRBJ2-5; no reliable D call. CDR3 in DNA: TGTGCCAGCAGCTTAGCTAGGCAAGAGACCCAGTACTTC. Translating gives CASSLARQETQYF.